Below, one TCR beta chain is given with its context. The antigen is unknown. Sequenced by immunoSEQ multiplex PCR; TCRdb stores in-frame clones only, minus some. The sample records more than 75,000 clones, approximately 91% being singletons. The germline CDR1 and CDR2 sequences are SGDLS and YYNGEE. This CDR3 spans 15 amino acids. With V trimmed by 4 bases and J by 3 bases, 3 bases remained unmatched. This entry is derived from a study of OX40 agonist ivuxolimab in advanced cancers. The wider study: A partial response was reached by three patients: one with hepatocellular carcinoma and two with cutaneous melanoma. The study, taken as a whole, reports: The study found that CD8+ T cells averaged more expanded clones than CD4+.

This receptor was taken from an adult with an advanced solid tumor such as melanoma, head and neck, liver or kidney cancer. The chain recombines TRBV9 with TRBJ2-1; TRBD1 aligns across 11 bases. Specimen: CD4+ or CD8+ T cells sorted from blood, collected in a trial of the OX40 agonist ivuxolimab. The CDR3 region is CASSPGTGGYNEQFF. Here the CDR3 DNA reads TGTGCCAGCAGCCCCGGGACAGGGGGCTACAATGAGCAGTTCTTC.